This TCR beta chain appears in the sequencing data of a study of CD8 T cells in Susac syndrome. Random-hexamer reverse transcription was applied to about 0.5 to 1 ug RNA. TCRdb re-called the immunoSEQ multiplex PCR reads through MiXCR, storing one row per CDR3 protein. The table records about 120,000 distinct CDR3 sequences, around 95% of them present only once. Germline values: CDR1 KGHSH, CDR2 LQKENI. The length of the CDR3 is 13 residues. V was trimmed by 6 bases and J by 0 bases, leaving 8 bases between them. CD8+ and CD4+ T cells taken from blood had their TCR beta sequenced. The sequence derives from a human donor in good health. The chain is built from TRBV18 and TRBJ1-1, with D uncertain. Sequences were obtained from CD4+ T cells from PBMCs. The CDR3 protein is CASSNEMNTEAFF. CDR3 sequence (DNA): TGTGCCAGCTCGAATGAAATGAACACTGAAGCTTTCTTT.